This TCR beta chain was obtained from a study of blood T cell repertoires in COVID-19. For the study at large: Italy, Spain and the United States were the sources of the convalescent and acute COVID-19 samples. Nucleic acid was either cDNA or gDNA, and it came from T cells, B-cell-depleted T cells, or PBMCs.

Authors' methods: Reference gene primer amplification gave nucleated cell count estimates. Here immunoSEQ multiplex PCR was the method, and the copy in TCRdb shows in-frame clones only, minus some. That table is the source of V, J and clone size, and D and trimming were worked out from the DNA. This table has around 260,000 clones, around four fifths appearing once. The trim removed 7 bases at V and 4 bases at J, leaving 6 bases unmatched. Germline CDR1 is WSHSY and CDR2 is SAAADI. The CDR3 has 14 residues. Material: peripheral blood. The rearrangement uses TRBV10-2 and TRBJ2-2; 7 bases fit TRBD2. The receptor was derived from a man between 60 and 70 years old who had recovered from COVID-19. In DNA, the CDR3 is TGCGCCAGCATTGCGGGAGATGGCACCGGGGAGCTGTTTTTT. Translating it yields CASIAGDGTGELFF.